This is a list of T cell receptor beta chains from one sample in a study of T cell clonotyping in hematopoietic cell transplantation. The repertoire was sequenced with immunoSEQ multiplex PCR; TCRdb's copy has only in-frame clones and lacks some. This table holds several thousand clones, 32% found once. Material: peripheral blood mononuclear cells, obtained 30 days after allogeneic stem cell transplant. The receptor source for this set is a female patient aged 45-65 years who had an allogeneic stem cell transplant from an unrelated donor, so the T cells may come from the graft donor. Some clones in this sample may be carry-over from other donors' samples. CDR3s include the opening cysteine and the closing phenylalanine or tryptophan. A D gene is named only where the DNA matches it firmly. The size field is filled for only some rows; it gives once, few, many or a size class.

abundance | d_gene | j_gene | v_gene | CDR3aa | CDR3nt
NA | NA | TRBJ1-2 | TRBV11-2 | CASSLGVGWNGYTF | TGTGCCAGCAGCTTAGGGGTGGGCTGGAATGGCTACACCTTC
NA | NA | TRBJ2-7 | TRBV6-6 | CASSYGQSYEQYF | TGTGCCAGCAGTTACGGGCAGTCCTACGAGCAGTACTTC
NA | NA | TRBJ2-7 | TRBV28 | CASSPPQGWSRVEQYF | TGTGCCAGCAGTCCACCCCAAGGTTGGAGTCGAGTCGAGCAGTACTTC
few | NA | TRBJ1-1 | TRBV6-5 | CASSLHTEAFF | TGTGCCAGCAGTCTACACACTGAAGCTTTCTTT
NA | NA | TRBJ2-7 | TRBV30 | CAWSAVHEQYF | TGTGCCTGGAGCGCAGTCCACGAGCAGTACTTC
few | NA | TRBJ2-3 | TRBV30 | CAWGLRTDTQYF | TGTGCCTGGGGTCTCCGCACAGATACGCAGTATTTT
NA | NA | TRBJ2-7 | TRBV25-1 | CASSDQGYYEQYF | TGTGCCAGCAGTGACCAGGGATACTACGAGCAGTACTTC
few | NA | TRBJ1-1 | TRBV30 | CAWSAPGPNTEAFF | TGTGCCTGGAGTGCACCGGGCCCGAACACTGAAGCTTTCTTT
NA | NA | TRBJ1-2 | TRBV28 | CASSLGGTGNYGYTF | TGTGCCAGCAGTTTAGGTGGCACGGGTAACTATGGCTACACCTTC
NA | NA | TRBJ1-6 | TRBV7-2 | CASNDLERSNSPLHF | TGTGCCAGCAACGATCTAGAACGATCGAATTCACCCCTCCACTTT
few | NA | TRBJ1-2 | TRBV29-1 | CGVENGGYGYTF | TGCGGCGTTGAAAACGGAGGGTATGGCTACACCTTC
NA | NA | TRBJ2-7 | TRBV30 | CGSTSGLYEQYF | NA
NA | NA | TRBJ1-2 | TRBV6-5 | CASIKGRLGDGYTF | TGTGCCAGCATAAAGGGTCGCCTTGGAGATGGCTACACCTTC
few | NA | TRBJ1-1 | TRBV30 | CAWSVLSTEAFF | TGTGCCTGGAGTGTACTGAGCACTGAAGCTTTCTTT
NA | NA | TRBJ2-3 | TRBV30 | CAWDREEDTQYF | TGTGCCTGGGACAGGGAGGAAGATACGCAGTATTTT
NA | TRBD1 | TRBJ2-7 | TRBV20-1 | CSARDSRQQYF | TGCAGTGCTCGGGACAGCCGACAGCAGTACTTC
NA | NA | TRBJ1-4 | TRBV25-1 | CASSEGVKLFF | TGTGCCAGCAGTGAAGGAGTGAAACTGTTTTTT
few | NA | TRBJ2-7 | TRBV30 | CAWSFGDGFGEQYF | TGTGCCTGGAGTTTCGGGGACGGGTTTGGGGAGCAGTACTTC
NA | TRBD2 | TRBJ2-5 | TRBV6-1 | CASSEQAGLGETQYF | TGTGCCAGCAGTGAACAAGCGGGGCTAGGAGAGACCCAGTACTTC
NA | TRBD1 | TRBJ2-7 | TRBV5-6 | CASSGGQTGTYEQYF | TGTGCCAGCAGCGGGGGACAGACAGGGACCTACGAGCAGTACTTC
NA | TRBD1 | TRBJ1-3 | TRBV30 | CAWSVLNRGDTIYF | TGTGCCTGGAGTGTACTTAACAGGGGAGACACCATATATTTT
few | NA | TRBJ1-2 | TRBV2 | CASSDQGPTRYGYTF | TGTGCCAGCAGTGATCAGGGGCCGACCCGATATGGCTACACCTTC
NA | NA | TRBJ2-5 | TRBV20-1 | CSAREAETQYF | TGCAGTGCTAGAGAGGCCGAGACCCAGTACTTC
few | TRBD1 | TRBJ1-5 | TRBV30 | CAWGQGVNQPQHF | TGTGCCTGGGGACAGGGGGTTAATCAGCCCCAGCATTTT
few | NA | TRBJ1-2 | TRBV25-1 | CASSLGTNYGYTF | TGTGCCAGCAGTCTAGGCACTAACTATGGCTACACCTTC
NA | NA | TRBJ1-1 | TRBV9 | CASSVGGVRTEAFF | TGCGCCAGCAGCGTAGGCGGGGTGAGAACTGAAGCTTTCTTT
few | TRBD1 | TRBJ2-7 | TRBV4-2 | CASSRNRDSQGYEQYF | TGTGCCAGCAGCCGGAACCGGGACAGCCAGGGATACGAGCAGTACTTC